This T cell receptor (beta chain) was captured in a study of T cell repertoires in cytomegalovirus infection. About the study: Matching HLA type, along with CMV infection, was indicated by public TCR beta signatures. General study findings and limits: Dominating the ex vivo response were TCR beta clonotypes that were CMV-specific and HLA-C-restricted. Pooled public TCR beta family frequency picked out CMV carriers with the relevant HLA.

Germline V lookup: CDR1 MNHEY, CDR2 SMNVEV (reference sequence). The trim removed 5 bases at V and 6 bases at J, leaving 10 bases unmatched. The CDR3 extends over 15 amino acids. TCRdb re-analysed the reads in MiXCR, keeping a single row per CDR3 protein. The sample carries 110,000 to 150,000 distinct CDR3 sequences, more than 25% recorded once. This clonotype was counted a few times. Its specificity is unknown. This clonotype originated in a human donor in good health (CMV status not recorded). Some clones in this sample may be carry-over from other donors' samples. The specimen was CD8+ T cells from cultured PBMCs, collected from culture after CMV antigen stimulation. The chain joins TRBV27 to TRBJ2-3; the match to TRBD2 covers 8 bases. The CDR3 nucleotides read TGTGCCAGCAGTCCCCGGGGGGGGCGGACGGATACGCAGTATTTT. It codes for CASSPRGGRTDTQYF.